The rows below give T cell receptor beta chains drawn from one sample of a study of Ad26.COV2.S vaccination and SARS-CoV-2 variants. TCRdb keeps only in-frame clones here, not all; method: immunoSEQ multiplex PCR. The table shows some 330,000 clones, with roughly 90% occurring only once. Sequences were derived from peripheral blood, sampled in a trial of Ad26.COV2.S vaccine versus placebo. All receptors come from a person aged 18-60 years who received the Ad26.COV2.S COVID-19 vaccine or a placebo. Both conserved end residues are part of each CDR3. Each record gives: CDR3 DNA, CDR3 protein, J gene, D gene, V gene, clone size. A D gene is named only where the DNA matches it firmly. Clone size is not always given. Where it is, it says once, few, many or a class for expanded clones.

CDR3nt: TGTGCCAGCAGCTTGAGTGGTGATGGCTACACCTTC
CDR3aa: CASSLSGDGYTF
j_gene: TRBJ1-2
d_gene: NA
v_gene: TRBV7-3
abundance: NA

CDR3nt: TGTGCCAGCAGCTTGGGACAGGGGGGTGAAAAACTGTTTTTT
CDR3aa: CASSLGQGGEKLFF
j_gene: TRBJ1-4
d_gene: TRBD1
v_gene: TRBV5-4
abundance: NA

CDR3nt: TGCGCCAGCAGCCAACATCCTCCCCCAGCGGGGTCAGAGACCCAGTACTTC
CDR3aa: CASSQHPPPAGSETQYF
j_gene: TRBJ2-5
d_gene: TRBD2
v_gene: TRBV4-1
abundance: NA

CDR3nt: TGTGCCAGCAGCGTTCTCTCGATGGGTGTCAATGAGCAGTTCTTC
CDR3aa: CASSVLSMGVNEQFF
j_gene: TRBJ2-1
d_gene: NA
v_gene: TRBV2
abundance: NA

CDR3nt: TGTGCCAGCAGCTTGTTGGCACTAGCGGGGGACACCGGGGAGCTGTTTTTT
CDR3aa: CASSLLALAGDTGELFF
j_gene: TRBJ2-2
d_gene: TRBD2
v_gene: TRBV5-4
abundance: NA

CDR3nt: TGTGCCAGCAGTCCTCGACTCCTCCCTAGCTCAGGGGTAGATACGCAGTATTTT
CDR3aa: CASSPRLLPSSGVDTQYF
j_gene: TRBJ2-3
d_gene: NA
v_gene: TRBV6-6
abundance: NA

CDR3nt: TGTGCCAGTACCTCATTACTAGCGGGAGTTTCCGATGAGCAGTTCTTC
CDR3aa: CASTSLLAGVSDEQFF
j_gene: TRBJ2-1
d_gene: TRBD2
v_gene: TRBV19
abundance: NA

CDR3nt: TGTGCCAGCAGTGAAGCTTGGGACTACCTGGCCGAGCAGTTCTTC
CDR3aa: CASSEAWDYLAEQFF
j_gene: TRBJ2-1
d_gene: TRBD2
v_gene: TRBV2
abundance: NA

CDR3nt: TGCGCCAGCAGCTCGACAGGGGATAATATTGAAGCTTTCTTT
CDR3aa: CASSSTGDNIEAFF
j_gene: TRBJ1-1
d_gene: TRBD1
v_gene: TRBV4-1
abundance: NA

CDR3nt: TGTGCCAGCTCACCACCCGCGTGGGGGGGCCTAAGTGAGCAGTTCTTC
CDR3aa: CASSPPAWGGLSEQFF
j_gene: TRBJ2-1
d_gene: NA
v_gene: TRBV18
abundance: NA

CDR3nt: TGTGCCAGCAGTCAGGGTAATCAGCCCCAGCATTTT
CDR3aa: CASSQGNQPQHF
j_gene: TRBJ1-5
d_gene: NA
v_gene: TRBV12-3/TRBV12-4
abundance: NA

CDR3nt: TGTGCCAGCAGCTTGCGTGGCACTGAAGCTTTCTTT
CDR3aa: CASSLRGTEAFF
j_gene: TRBJ1-1
d_gene: NA
v_gene: TRBV5-5
abundance: few

CDR3nt: TGCGCCAGCAGCGAGACCCCAGGACAGGGGCCAGATACGCAGTATTTT
CDR3aa: CASSETPGQGPDTQYF
j_gene: TRBJ2-3
d_gene: TRBD1
v_gene: TRBV5-1
abundance: NA

CDR3nt: TGCGCCAGCAGTGAGGGCAGCTTGAACACTGAAGCTTTCTTT
CDR3aa: CASSEGSLNTEAFF
j_gene: TRBJ1-1
d_gene: NA
v_gene: TRBV10-1
abundance: NA

CDR3nt: TGTGCCAGCCGAGACGGGGGAGCCAAAGAGACCCAGTACTTC
CDR3aa: CASRDGGAKETQYF
j_gene: TRBJ2-5
d_gene: NA
v_gene: TRBV19
abundance: NA

CDR3nt: TGTGCCAGCAGCGCCCACTTTTACAATGAGCAGTTCTTC
CDR3aa: CASSAHFYNEQFF
j_gene: TRBJ2-1
d_gene: NA
v_gene: TRBV9
abundance: NA

CDR3nt: TGCGCCAGCAGCTTGGGCGGGACAGCGGACCTCACTGAAGCTTTCTTT
CDR3aa: CASSLGGTADLTEAFF
j_gene: TRBJ1-1
d_gene: TRBD1
v_gene: TRBV5-1
abundance: NA

CDR3nt: TGTGCCAGTTCACCCGGACTAAAAGGCACAGATACGCAGTATTTT
CDR3aa: CASSPGLKGTDTQYF
j_gene: TRBJ2-3
d_gene: NA
v_gene: TRBV18
abundance: NA

CDR3nt: TGTGCCAGCAGTGAAGTTAGAGAGTGGACCGCTCCAGATACGCAGTATTTT
CDR3aa: CASSEVREWTAPDTQYF
j_gene: TRBJ2-3
d_gene: NA
v_gene: TRBV6-1
abundance: NA

CDR3nt: TGTGCCAGCAGCTCTACAGGGGGCCACACCTTC
CDR3aa: CASSSTGGHTF
j_gene: TRBJ1-2
d_gene: TRBD1
v_gene: TRBV3-1/TRBV3-2
abundance: once

CDR3nt: TGCGCCAGCAGCCTCCCATCGGGACAGGGCGGCTCTGAGCAGTTCTTC
CDR3aa: CASSLPSGQGGSEQFF
j_gene: TRBJ2-1
d_gene: TRBD1
v_gene: TRBV5-1
abundance: NA

CDR3nt: TGTGCCAGTACCCCGGACAGGGGGGGATACAATCAGCCCCAGCATTTT
CDR3aa: CASTPDRGGYNQPQHF
j_gene: TRBJ1-5
d_gene: TRBD1
v_gene: TRBV19
abundance: NA

CDR3nt: TGTGCCAGCAGTGAATTGGGGGGGATGATGAACACTGAAGCTTTCTTT
CDR3aa: CASSELGGMMNTEAFF
j_gene: TRBJ1-1
d_gene: NA
v_gene: TRBV25-1
abundance: once

CDR3nt: TGTGCCAGTAGTATGACGGGTTTGGACGGGGAGCTGTTTTTT
CDR3aa: CASSMTGLDGELFF
j_gene: TRBJ2-2
d_gene: NA
v_gene: TRBV19
abundance: NA

CDR3nt: TGCAGTGCTAGTCCCCTGGGTGGGAACACTGAAGCTTTCTTT
CDR3aa: CSASPLGGNTEAFF
j_gene: TRBJ1-1
d_gene: NA
v_gene: TRBV20-1
abundance: NA

CDR3nt: TGTGCCAGCAGCCAAGAGGGCAGGGTGAACACTGAAGCTTTCTTT
CDR3aa: CASSQEGRVNTEAFF
j_gene: TRBJ1-1
d_gene: NA
v_gene: TRBV4-2
abundance: NA

CDR3nt: TGTGCCAGCAGCTTCGGGAGGGAAGACACTGAAGCTTTCTTT
CDR3aa: CASSFGREDTEAFF
j_gene: TRBJ1-1
d_gene: NA
v_gene: TRBV7-8
abundance: NA

CDR3nt: TGTGCCAGCAGTTACCAAGGCACCCGGCTTGGCTACACCTTC
CDR3aa: CASSYQGTRLGYTF
j_gene: TRBJ1-2
d_gene: NA
v_gene: TRBV6-2/TRBV6-3
abundance: NA

CDR3nt: TGTGCCAGCAGTTACTCAGGACTAGCGGACAATGAGCAGTTCTTC
CDR3aa: CASSYSGLADNEQFF
j_gene: TRBJ2-1
d_gene: TRBD2
v_gene: TRBV6-2/TRBV6-3
abundance: NA

CDR3nt: TGTGCCAGTAGTCCCGGCGCAGGGGAAGCTTTCTTT
CDR3aa: CASSPGAGEAFF
j_gene: TRBJ1-1
d_gene: NA
v_gene: TRBV19
abundance: NA